The 4 T cell receptor beta chains below come from one sample, sequenced in a study of shared clonotypes between healthy human individuals. Measured with immunoSEQ multiplex PCR; TCRdb has only the in-frame clones, and not every one. The sample yields 1,400,000 or so clones, approximately 98.5% seen once. Sequenced sample: naive CD4+ T cells sorted from blood. Documented subset: CD45RA+ positively selected. The receptors were gathered from a man aged 25 to 45 in good health.

The chain combines TRBV5-5 with TRBJ2-7; 7 positions agree with TRBD1. The junction had 12 bases not matched to a gene; V was cut back by 3 bases and J by 3 bases. Germline assignment: CDR1 SGHKS and CDR2 YYEKEE (reference sequence). This CDR3 comprises 16 residues. CDR3 protein: CASSSLPRQGHYEQYF. As DNA, the CDR3 is TGTGCCAGCAGCTCCCTACCCCGACAGGGACACTACGAGCAGTACTTC.

V and J are TRBV19 and TRBJ2-1; 11 bases fit TRBD2. The V and J ends lost 5 bases and 4 bases, in that order; junction bases with no gene match: 4. From germline, CDR1 is LNHDA and CDR2 SQIVND (reference sequence). The CDR3 is 15 residues long. In DNA form, the CDR3 reads TGTGCCAGTAGTTGGGGACTAGCGGTTTACAATGAGCAGTTCTTC. Translated: CASSWGLAVYNEQFF.

The rearrangement joins TRBV6-6 to TRBJ1-4, with 9 bases aligning to TRBD1. Losses at the gene ends were 5 bases for V and 10 bases for J; bases not matched to a gene: 14. CDR3 length: 16 amino acids. Germline CDR1 is MNHNY and CDR2 is SVGAGI (reference sequence). The CDR3 sequence: CASSTGPGQGAGKLFF. The DNA for the CDR3 is TGTGCCAGCAGTACCGGACCGGGACAGGGTGCGGGAAAACTGTTTTTT.

The chain joins TRBV28 to TRBJ2-7; tentative D call: TRBD1 (5 bases). This CDR3 is 12 amino acids long. Germline lookup yields CDR1 MDHEN and CDR2 SYDVKM. The V and J ends lost 5 bases and 5 bases respectively, with 10 bases between them. CDR3 nucleotide sequence: TGTGCCAGCAGTCAAGGACACGACGAGCAGTACTTC. This translates into CASSQGHDEQYF.